This T cell receptor (beta chain) was captured by sequencing in a study of beta chain features in type 1 diabetes. V dropped 4 bases and J dropped 5 bases, with 14 bases sitting between them. Germline-derived CDR1 and CDR2 are SGHDN and FVKESK. CDR3 size: 14 residues. Details on this clone: Its antigen is not known.

General study results and limits: Sequencing used cDNA, and cells with high TCR expression could therefore be over-represented.

All of the isolated RNA was reverse transcribed, so expressed TCRB transcripts were sequenced. Here immunoSEQ multiplex PCR was the method, and the copy in TCRdb shows in-frame clones only, minus some. The sample has some 100,000 clones; 30% to 50% are singletons. The sequenced sample was stem cell memory CD4+ T cells from blood. This chain joins TRBV14 and TRBJ2-5; possibly TRBD1 for D (6 bases). The sequence derives from a woman between 18 and 29 years old in good health. The CDR3 bases are TGTGCCAGCAGCCCGGACAGATGGAAGGAGACCCAGTACTTC. It translates to CASSPDRWKETQYF.